This T cell receptor beta chain came from a study of OX40 agonist ivuxolimab in advanced cancers. Study background: Earlier treatment with anti-PD-1, anti-PD-L1 or anti-CTLA-4 was permitted, and around 43% had received some.

The trim removed 6 bases at V and 5 bases at J, leaving 3 bases unmatched. Per the germline V gene, CDR1 is SGHRS and CDR2 is YFSETQ. This CDR3 comprises 15 residues. Samples of blood were obtained at baseline, on cycle 4 day 1, and on cycle 7 day 1. Libraries were prepared by immunoSEQ multiplex PCR; TCRdb keeps only in-frame clonotypes and omits some of them. This sample has about 23,000 clones, with around 79% found just once. The source was CD4+ or CD8+ T cells sorted from blood, collected in a trial of the OX40 agonist ivuxolimab. The sequence came from an adult with an advanced solid tumor such as melanoma, head and neck, liver or kidney cancer. V gene TRBV5-1 combines with J gene TRBJ1-6; TRBD1 matches 12 bases. In DNA form, the CDR3 reads TGCGCCAGCAAGGGACAGGGGGCGAATAATTCACCCCTCCACTTT. Its protein product is CASKGQGANNSPLHF.